This TCR beta chain was profiled in a study of blood T cell repertoires in COVID-19. For the study at large: Acute and convalescent COVID-19 specimens originated in the United States, Italy and Spain. T cells, B-cell-depleted T cells, or PBMCs provided the cDNA or gDNA that served as material.

In the authors' methods: Researchers report that nucleated cell counts were estimated from reference gene primer amplification. Clones were read by immunoSEQ multiplex PCR, and TCRdb kept only the in-frame ones, dropping some. The V and J calls and the clone size are those of that table, but D and trimming were determined from the DNA. The sample holds about 200,000 clones, roughly 84% seen once. This TCR derives from a man in his fifties or sixties with COVID-19, enrolled during active disease. Sequenced material: peripheral blood.

The CDR3 DNA follows: TGTGCCAGCAGTTTGGAGAGGAACACTGAAGCTTTCTTT. Translating gives CASSLERNTEAFF. V gene TRBV12-3 or TRBV12-4 combines with J gene TRBJ1-1, with D unresolved. V was pared by 3 bases and J by 1 base, with 6 bases between. The CDR3 contains 13 residues.